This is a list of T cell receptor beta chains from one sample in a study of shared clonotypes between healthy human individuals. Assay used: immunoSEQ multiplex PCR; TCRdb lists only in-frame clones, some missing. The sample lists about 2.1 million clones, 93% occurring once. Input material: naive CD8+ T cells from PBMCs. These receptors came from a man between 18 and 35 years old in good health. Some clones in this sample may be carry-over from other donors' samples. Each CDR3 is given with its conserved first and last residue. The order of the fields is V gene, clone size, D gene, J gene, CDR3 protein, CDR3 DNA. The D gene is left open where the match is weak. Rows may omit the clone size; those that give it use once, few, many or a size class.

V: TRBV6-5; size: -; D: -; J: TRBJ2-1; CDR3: CASNVASSYNEQFF; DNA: TGTGCCAGCAATGTAGCGAGCTCCTACAATGAGCAGTTCTTC
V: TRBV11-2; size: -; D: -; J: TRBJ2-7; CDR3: CASKQGSYEQYF; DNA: TGTGCCAGCAAGCAGGGTTCCTACGAGCAGTACTTC
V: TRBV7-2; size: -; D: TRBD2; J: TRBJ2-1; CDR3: CASSWPTSGRGYNEQFF; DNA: TGTGCCAGCAGCTGGCCGACTAGCGGGAGGGGGTACAATGAGCAGTTCTTC
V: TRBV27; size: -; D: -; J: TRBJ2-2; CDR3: CASGTGGSGEELFF; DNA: TGTGCCAGCGGTACAGGCGGGTCTGGAGAGGAGCTGTTTTTT
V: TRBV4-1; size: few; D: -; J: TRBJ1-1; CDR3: CASSQVQGKSQAFF; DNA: TGCGCCAGCAGCCAAGTCCAGGGCAAGTCCCAAGCTTTCTTT
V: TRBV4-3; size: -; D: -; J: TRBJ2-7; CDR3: CASSQGASRASYEQYF; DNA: TGCGCCAGCAGCCAAGGGGCCAGCAGAGCTTCCTACGAGCAGTACTTC
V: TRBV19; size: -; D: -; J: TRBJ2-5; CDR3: CASRPRRAAGQETQYF; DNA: TGTGCCAGTAGACCCAGAAGGGCGGCTGGCCAAGAGACCCAGTACTTC
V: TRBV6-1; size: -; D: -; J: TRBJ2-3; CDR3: CATLGGVGTDTQYF; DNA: TGTGCCACCCTAGGGGGGGTGGGCACAGATACGCAGTATTTT
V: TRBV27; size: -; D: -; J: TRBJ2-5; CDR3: CASGTFQETQYF; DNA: TGTGCCAGTGGGACTTTCCAAGAGACCCAGTACTTC
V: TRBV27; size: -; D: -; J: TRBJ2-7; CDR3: CASHDRPGTPTYEQYF; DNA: TGTGCCAGCCACGATAGACCCGGGACACCGACCTACGAGCAGTACTTC
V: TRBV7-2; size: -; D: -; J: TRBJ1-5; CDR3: CASSLVGLNQPQHF; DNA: TGTGCCAGCAGCTTAGTCGGGCTCAATCAGCCCCAGCATTTT
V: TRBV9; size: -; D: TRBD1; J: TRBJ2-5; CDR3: CASSQSGTGKETQYF; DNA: TGTGCCAGCAGCCAATCCGGGACAGGGAAAGAGACCCAGTACTTC
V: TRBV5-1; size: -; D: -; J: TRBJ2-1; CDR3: CASPQSFLAQFF; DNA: TGCGCCAGTCCACAAAGCTTTCTTGCGCAGTTCTTC
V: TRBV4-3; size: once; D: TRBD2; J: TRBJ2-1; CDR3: CASSQLYLAAENEQFF; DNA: TGCGCCAGCAGCCAACTGTATCTAGCGGCCGAGAATGAGCAGTTCTTC
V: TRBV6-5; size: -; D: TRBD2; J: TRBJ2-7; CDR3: CASSSLGLAEEQYF; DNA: TGTGCCAGCAGCAGTTTGGGACTAGCGGAGGAGCAGTACTTC
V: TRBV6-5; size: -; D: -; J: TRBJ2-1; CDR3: CATGKGGSYNEQFF; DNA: TGTGCCACCGGTAAGGGTGGCTCCTACAATGAGCAGTTCTTC
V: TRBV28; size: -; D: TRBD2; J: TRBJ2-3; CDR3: CASSRLAGATDTQYF; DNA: TGTGCCAGCAGCCGACTAGCGGGAGCGACAGATACGCAGTATTTT
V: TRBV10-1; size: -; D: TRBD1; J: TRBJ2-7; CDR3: CASSPSRTGGNYEQYF; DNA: TGCGCCAGCAGCCCCTCAAGGACAGGGGGAAATTACGAGCAGTACTTC
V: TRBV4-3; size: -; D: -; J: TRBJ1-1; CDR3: CASTAGTMDTEAFF; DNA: TGCGCCAGCACCGCCGGGACAATGGATACTGAAGCTTTCTTT
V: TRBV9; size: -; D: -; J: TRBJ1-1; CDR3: CASSERGVDTEAFF; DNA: TGTGCCAGCAGCGAAAGGGGGGTTGACACTGAAGCTTTCTTT
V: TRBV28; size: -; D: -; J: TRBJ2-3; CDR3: CASSSSLRDRYTQYF; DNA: TGTGCCAGCAGTTCGAGTTTGAGGGATCGATATACGCAGTATTTT
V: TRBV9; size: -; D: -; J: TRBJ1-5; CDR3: CASSVYDNPGQPQHF; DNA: TGTGCCAGCAGCGTGTATGACAACCCCGGGCAGCCCCAGCATTTT
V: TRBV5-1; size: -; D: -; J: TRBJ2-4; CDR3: CASSLEVGLAKNIQYF; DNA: TGCGCCAGCAGCTTGGAGGTGGGGCTAGCCAAAAACATTCAGTACTTC
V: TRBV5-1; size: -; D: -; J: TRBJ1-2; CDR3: CASSFAGGYTF; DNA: TGCGCCAGCAGCTTTGCAGGGGGCTACACCTTC
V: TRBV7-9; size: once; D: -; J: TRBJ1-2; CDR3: CASSLPERTVYGYTF; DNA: TGTGCCAGCAGCTTACCAGAAAGGACAGTCTATGGCTACACCTTC
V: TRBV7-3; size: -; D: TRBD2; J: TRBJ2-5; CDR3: CASSPTGGMETQYF; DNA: TGTGCCAGCAGCCCCACGGGAGGGATGGAGACCCAGTACTTC
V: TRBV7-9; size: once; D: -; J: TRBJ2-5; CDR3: CASSLSSLATETQYF; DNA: TGTGCCAGCAGCTTATCCTCTCTAGCTACAGAGACCCAGTACTTC
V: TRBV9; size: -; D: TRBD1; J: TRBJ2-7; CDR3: CASSSGQGSYEQYF; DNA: TGTGCCAGCAGCTCCGGACAGGGCTCCTACGAGCAGTACTTC
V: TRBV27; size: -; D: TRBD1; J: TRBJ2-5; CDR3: CASRDSGQGGETQYF; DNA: TGTGCCAGCAGGGACTCGGGACAGGGAGGAGAGACCCAGTACTTC
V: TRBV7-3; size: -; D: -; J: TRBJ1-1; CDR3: CASSLVANTEAFF; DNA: TGTGCCAGCAGCTTAGTCGCGAACACTGAAGCTTTCTTT
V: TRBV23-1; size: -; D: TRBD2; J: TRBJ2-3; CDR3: CASSHLTSGSSDTQYF; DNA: TGCGCCAGCAGTCACCTGACTAGCGGGAGTTCAGATACGCAGTATTTT
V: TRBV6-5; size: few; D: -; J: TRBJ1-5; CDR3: CASSYGMQGSNQPQHF; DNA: TGTGCCAGCAGTTACGGTATGCAGGGGAGCAATCAGCCCCAGCATTTT
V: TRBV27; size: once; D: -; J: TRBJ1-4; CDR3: CASSYTGPNEKLFF; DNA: TGTGCCAGCAGTTATACAGGGCCTAATGAAAAACTGTTTTTT
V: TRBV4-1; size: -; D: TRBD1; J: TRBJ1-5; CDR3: CASSQAGREGAYQPQHF; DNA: TGCGCCAGCAGCCAAGCGGGTAGAGAGGGGGCTTATCAGCCCCAGCATTTT
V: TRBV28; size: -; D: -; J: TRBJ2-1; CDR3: CASSTGIQVGSYNEQFF; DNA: TGTGCCAGCAGCACTGGGATACAGGTCGGGTCCTACAATGAGCAGTTCTTC
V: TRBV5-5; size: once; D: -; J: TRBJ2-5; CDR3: CASSLGAGRETQYF; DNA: TGTGCCAGCAGCTTGGGGGCAGGTCGAGAGACCCAGTACTTC
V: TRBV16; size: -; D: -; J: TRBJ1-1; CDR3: CASSLGRTNTEAFF; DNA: TGTGCCAGCAGCCTCGGACGGACGAACACTGAAGCTTTCTTT
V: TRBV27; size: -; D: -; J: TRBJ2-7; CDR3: CASSHRDTPYEQYF; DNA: TGTGCCAGCTCTCACCGGGACACTCCCTACGAGCAGTACTTC
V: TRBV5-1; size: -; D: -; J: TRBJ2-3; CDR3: CASSFPPRGTLRTDTQYF; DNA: TGCGCCAGCAGCTTTCCCCCGAGAGGAACCCTCCGCACAGATACGCAGTATTTT
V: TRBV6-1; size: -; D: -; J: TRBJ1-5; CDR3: CASSEYHIFAQHF; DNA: TGTGCCAGCAGTGAATACCATATATTTGCCCAGCATTTT
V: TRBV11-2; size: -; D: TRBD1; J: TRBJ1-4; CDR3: CASSARRQGAEKLFF; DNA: TGTGCCAGCAGCGCACGAAGACAGGGGGCGGAAAAACTGTTTTTT
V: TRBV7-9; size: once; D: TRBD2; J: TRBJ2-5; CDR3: CAAWREGPLWETQYF; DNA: TGTGCCGCGTGGCGGGAGGGCCCTCTTTGGGAGACCCAGTACTTC
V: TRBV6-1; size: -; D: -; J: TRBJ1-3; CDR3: CASSNGEGSGNTIYF; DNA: TGTGCCAGCAGTAACGGGGAAGGTAGTGGAAACACCATATATTTT
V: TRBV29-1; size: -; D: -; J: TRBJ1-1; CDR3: CSVERSTEAFF; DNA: TGCAGCGTTGAACGGAGCACTGAAGCTTTCTTT
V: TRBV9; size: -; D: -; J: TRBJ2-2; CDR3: CASSVRGANTGELFF; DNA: TGTGCCAGCAGCGTAAGGGGCGCGAACACCGGGGAGCTGTTTTTT
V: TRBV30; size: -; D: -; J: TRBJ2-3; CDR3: CAWNNSPRGADTQYF; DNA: TGTGCCTGGAATAATAGCCCCAGGGGAGCAGATACGCAGTATTTT
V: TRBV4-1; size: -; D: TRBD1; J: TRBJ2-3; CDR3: CASSPRQGSTDTQYF; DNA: TGCGCCAGCAGCCCCAGACAGGGTAGCACAGATACGCAGTATTTT
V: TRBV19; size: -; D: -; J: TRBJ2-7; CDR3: CASSIDGDTGSYEQYF; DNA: TGTGCCAGTAGTATAGATGGAGATACGGGGTCCTACGAGCAGTACTTC
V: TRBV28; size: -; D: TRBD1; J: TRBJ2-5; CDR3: CASSLPRDSRGETQYF; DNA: TGTGCCAGCAGTTTACCTCGGGACAGCCGGGGAGAGACCCAGTACTTC
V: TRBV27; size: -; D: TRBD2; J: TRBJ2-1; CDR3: CASSPLAGGHNEQFF; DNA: TGTGCCAGCAGTCCGCTAGCGGGAGGGCACAATGAGCAGTTCTTC
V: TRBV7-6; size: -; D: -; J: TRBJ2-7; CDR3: CASSPRSYEQYF; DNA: TGTGCCAGCAGCCCCCGTTCCTACGAGCAGTACTTC
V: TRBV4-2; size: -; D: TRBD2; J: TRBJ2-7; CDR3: CASSSSGRAYEQYF; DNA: TGTGCCAGCAGCAGTAGCGGGAGGGCCTACGAGCAGTACTTC
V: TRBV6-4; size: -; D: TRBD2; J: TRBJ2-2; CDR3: CASSDRGGMAGELFF; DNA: TGTGCCAGCAGTGACCGGGGAGGGATGGCCGGGGAGCTGTTTTTT
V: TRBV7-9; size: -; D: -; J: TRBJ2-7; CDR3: CASSLEGNRAYEQYF; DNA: TGTGCCAGCAGCTTAGAGGGGAATCGGGCCTACGAGCAGTACTTC
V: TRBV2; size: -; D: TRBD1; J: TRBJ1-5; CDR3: CASSDPWTGGNQPQHF; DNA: TGTGCCAGCAGTGACCCCTGGACAGGGGGCAATCAGCCCCAGCATTTT
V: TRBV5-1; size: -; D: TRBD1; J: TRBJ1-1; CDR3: CASSTGTGDTEAFF; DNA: TGCGCCAGCAGCACCGGGACAGGGGACACTGAAGCTTTCTTT
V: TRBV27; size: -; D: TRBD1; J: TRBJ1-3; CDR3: CASSQGGAWGNTIYF; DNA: TGTGCCAGCAGCCAAGGGGGCGCGTGGGGAAACACCATATATTTT
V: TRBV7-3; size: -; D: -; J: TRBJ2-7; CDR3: CASSRVRGASSYEQYF; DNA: TGTGCCAGCAGCCGCGTTCGGGGGGCGAGCTCCTACGAGCAGTACTTC
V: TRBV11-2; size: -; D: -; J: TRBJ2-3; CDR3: CASSSSRGSTDTQYF; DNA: TGTGCCAGCAGCTCCTCCCGCGGGAGCACAGATACGCAGTATTTT